The following is a TCR beta chain sequence with its context. Antigen: not known. The data belong to a study of shared clonotypes between healthy human individuals. In the study overall: Per donor, CD8 memory used one plate, CD8 naive used two, CD4 memory used three and CD4 naive used three.

Per germline, CDR1 SGHDT and CDR2 YYEEEE. The CDR3 is made up of 15 amino acids. Losses at the gene ends were 3 bases for V and 8 bases for J; bases not matched to a gene: 2. CD8 cells regarded as naive lacked CD45RO, were positively chosen for CCR7, and omitted terminally differentiated effector memory CD45RA+ cells. The study's findings and limits: Non-shared clonotypes were found to have lower generation probabilities than the clonotypes that were shared by all four of the sorted-subset donors. How much donors shared clonotypes was expected to be affected by sequencing depth.

Assay used: immunoSEQ multiplex PCR; TCRdb lists only in-frame clones, some missing. Of roughly 590,000 clones in the sample, 95% to 96% were seen once. The receptor comes from a woman aged 25 to 39 in good health. The chain links TRBV5-6 to TRBJ2-1; the match to TRBD2 covers 16 bases. The sample consisted of naive CD8+ T cells sorted from blood. The CDR3: CASSWGLAGGYEQFF. The CDR3 nucleotides are TGTGCCAGCAGCTGGGGACTAGCGGGAGGGTATGAGCAGTTCTTC.